This T cell receptor beta chain appears in the sequencing data of a study of T cell responses to AZD1222 COVID-19 vaccine. Study-wide findings and caveats: Repertoires in all cases were sampled only once the peak T cell response had passed. Of spike-specific TCRs, nearly half reportedly target regions left unmutated in variants. Baseline seropositives among AZD1222 recipients totaled only five to seven. The study found Spike-specific TCR breadth and depth rose after two AZD1222 doses.

This CDR3 has 16 amino acids. Germline V CDR1 and CDR2: SGHNT, YENEEA. Trimming cost V 4 bases and J 2 bases; bases outside gene matches: 8. Profiled with immunoSEQ multiplex PCR; TCRdb holds only in-frame clones, not every one. The top ten clones hold approximately 27% of a sample with 120,000 or so clones, 85% to 90% of them seen once. Remarks on this clone: Its antigen remains unknown.

This material consisted of peripheral blood, taken on day 0 of AZD1222 vaccination. This rearrangement joins TRBV11-3 to TRBJ2-1; 7 bases align to TRBD1. This receptor was obtained from an adult in good health. CDR3 amino acids: CASSSTGTEAYNEQFF. DNA of the CDR3: TGTGCCAGCAGCTCAACCGGGACAGAGGCCTACAATGAGCAGTTCTTC.